This TCR beta chain was identified during a study of hypomethylating agent response in myelodysplastic syndrome. V lost 4 bases and J lost 6, with 5 bases in between. Looked up from germline, CDR1 is SGHNT and CDR2 is YYREEE (reference sequence). There are 11 residues in the CDR3. Method: immunoSEQ multiplex PCR; TCRdb's copy keeps in-frame clones and lacks some. The table shows several thousand clones, with almost 85% occurring only once. Sequencing was performed on bone marrow, taken before or after starting hypomethylating agent treatment for myelodysplastic syndrome (not recorded which). The sequence derives from a human donor with myelodysplastic syndrome. The chain joins TRBV5-4 to TRBJ2-1; D unclear. The DNA for the CDR3 is TGTGCCAGCAGCCGATTCAATGAGCAGTTCTTC. As protein: CASSRFNEQFF.